The clone carrying this T cell receptor (beta chain) was detected only once. Amplification of TCR beta CDR3 from genomic DNA used two-round multiplex PCR. First-round PCR used primers specific to each TRBV and TRBJ gene. One entry per CDR3 protein results from TCRdb running MiXCR on the multiplex PCR reads. The top ten hold roughly 20% of the sample, which has several thousand distinct CDR3 sequences, 62% seen once. V lost 6 bases to trimming and J lost 6 bases; unmatched junction nucleotides: 11. The length of the CDR3 is 15 residues. Germline lookup yields CDR1 SGHTA and CDR2 FQGNSA. The data stem from a study of prognosis after radiotherapy for stage I lung cancer. Study at large: Squamous cell carcinoma affected seven patients, adenocarcinoma about 13. No patient was treated with concurrent therapy while undergoing stereotactic body radiotherapy.

This TCR was sampled from a donor over 45 with non-small cell lung cancer. The sample consisted of PBMCs, taken before or after stereotactic body radiation therapy (not recorded which). The gene calls are TRBV7-2 and TRBJ2-7; 10 bases fit TRBD1. CDR3 sequence reads: CASSRQTGGFGEQYF. In DNA, the CDR3 is TGTGCCAGCAGTCGCCAGACAGGGGGCTTTGGCGAGCAGTACTTC.